One and the same sample provided the 14 T cell receptor beta chains below, sequenced in a study of sequential checkpoint blockade in melanoma. Sequencing used immunoSEQ multiplex PCR; TCRdb keeps in-frame clones, though not all of them. The sample comprises about 40,000 clones, 75% to 90% of which are singletons, and about 12% rests with the top ten. Described treatment: randomized to nivolumab then ipilimumab (arm A) or the reverse (arm B). Sequences were derived from CD8+ T cells sorted from blood (inferred from file names), sampled from a patient given nivolumab and ipilimumab in sequence. These TCRs come from a human donor with melanoma.

The CDR3 DNA is TGTGCCAGCAGCGTAGGTGGGGGGACCTCCAATGAGCAGTTCTTC. As protein: CASSVGGGTSNEQFF. This chain links TRBV9 with TRBJ2-1, with D possibly being TRBD2 (6 bases). CDR3 length: 15 amino acids. Trimming removed 0 bases at V and 6 bases at J, with 13 bases between. Per germline, CDR1 SGDLS and CDR2 YYNGEE.

V usage is TRBV7-2 and J usage is TRBJ2-7, with 8 bases matching TRBD1. The CDR3 spans 15 residues. V lost 1 base, J lost 1 base, and 3 bases stayed unmatched. CDR1 is SGHTA, CDR2 FQGNSA, per germline. The DNA of the CDR3 is TGTGCCAGCAGCTTAGGGTACAGGGGGTCCTACGAGCAGTACGTC. Translating it yields CASSLGYRGSYEQYV.

The chain uses TRBV19 and TRBJ2-7; D might be TRBD1 (6 bases). Germline V lookup: CDR1 LNHDA, CDR2 SQIVND (reference sequence). Trimming shortened V by 6 bases and J by 1 base, and 16 bases separated the two germline ends. The CDR3 consists of 15 residues. CDR3 DNA: TGTGCCAGTAGGAGAGGACAGATGGATTCCTACGAGCAGTACTTC. Its translation is CASRRGQMDSYEQYF.

This clone was observed once. This chain joins TRBV7-8 and TRBJ2-5; TRBD2 is a possible D gene (6 bases). The CDR3 consists of 15 residues. V was clipped by 5 bases and J by 0 bases, with 13 bases between them. Germline V lookup: CDR1 SGHVS, CDR2 FQNEAQ. The DNA for the CDR3 is TGTGCCAGCAGCCCGCCTCGGGGGTACCAAGAGACCCAGTACTTC. Protein: CASSPPRGYQETQYF.

The J gene is TRBJ2-7, the V gene TRBV5-1, with TRBD2 identical over 9 bases. V lost 0 bases, J lost 5 bases, and 6 bases stayed unmatched. This CDR3 comprises 15 residues. CDR1 and CDR2 from the germline V gene are SGHRS and YFSETQ. As DNA, the CDR3 is TGCGCCAGCAGCTTGGTCCCTAGCGGGATCGACGAGCAGTACTTC. This gives the protein CASSLVPSGIDEQYF.

The chain carries TRBV5-1 and TRBJ1-1; 8 bases fit TRBD1. Losses at the gene ends were 2 bases for V and 4 bases for J; bases not matched to a gene: 4. The CDR3 runs to 14 residues. CDR1 and CDR2 (germline): SGHRS, YFSETQ. The CDR3 DNA is TGCGCCAGCAGCTTTATCGGGACAGGCACTGAAGCTTTCTTT. Translated, it gives CASSFIGTGTEAFF.

The J gene is TRBJ2-3, the V gene TRBV5-1, with unresolved D. Trimming stripped 0 bases from V and 2 bases from J, with 10 bases between. This CDR3 is 15 amino acids long. CDR1 and CDR2 (germline): SGHRS, YFSETQ. Here the CDR3 reads CASSLGLLPTDTQYF. For the CDR3, the DNA is TGCGCCAGCAGCTTGGGTTTACTACCCACAGATACGCAGTATTTT.

J is TRBJ1-5 and V is TRBV5-6, with 10 bases aligning to TRBD1. The V and J ends lost 0 bases and 6 bases, in that order; junction bases with no gene match: 3. CDR3 length: 15 residues. Germline V gene lookup returns CDR1 SGHDT and CDR2 YYEEEE. As DNA, the CDR3 is TGTGCCAGCAGCTTGGCCCGGACAGGGGGTCAGCCCCAGCATTTT. This codes for CASSLARTGGQPQHF. The full variable domain, completed using reference TRBV5-6 and TRBJ1-5, is DAGVTQSPTHLIKTRGQQVTLRCSPKSGHDTVSWYQQALGQGPQFIFQYYEEEERQRGNFPDRFSGHQFPNYSSELNVNALLLGDSALYLCASSLARTGGQPQHFGDGTRLSIL.

This clone was detected only once. V is TRBV27 and J is TRBJ1-1, with 11 bases matching TRBD1. The J segment lost 4 bases and the V segment lost 4 bases, leaving 5 bases of the junction unmatched. This CDR3 is built from 15 residues. Germline V gene data show CDR1 as MNHEY and CDR2 as SMNVEV (reference sequence). This chain's CDR3 is CASSSGTGGITEAFF. The DNA of the CDR3 is TGTGCCAGCAGTTCTGGGACAGGGGGTATCACTGAAGCTTTCTTT.

The chain is built from TRBV28 and TRBJ1-5; TRBD1 might be the D (6 bases). The CDR3 contains 15 residues. V lost 6 bases, J lost 3 bases, and 15 bases lay in between. Germline assignment: CDR1 MDHEN and CDR2 SYDVKM. CDR3 residues: CASSVPGQDNQPQHF. The CDR3 coding sequence is TGTGCCAGCAGCGTCCCGGGACAAGACAATCAGCCCCAGCATTTT.

J is TRBJ1-3 and V is TRBV19, with D unclear. This CDR3 spans 15 amino acids. Germline V gives CDR1 LNHDA, CDR2 SQIVND (reference sequence). Trimming left V 2 bases short and J 0 bases short, with 8 bases between. In nucleotides, the CDR3 is TGTGCCAGTAGTATAAACATATTCTCTGGAAACACCATATATTTT. Residues: CASSINIFSGNTIYF.

This chain links TRBV29-1 with TRBJ2-1; 10 nucleotides align to TRBD1. The germline gives CDR1 SQVTM, CDR2 ANQGSEA. This CDR3 has 14 residues. After removal of 6 bases from V and 6 bases from J, the junction contained 8 bases not matched to a gene. The CDR3 sequence is CSVDRGVSLNEQFF. The CDR3 DNA follows: TGCAGCGTGGACAGGGGGGTATCACTCAATGAGCAGTTCTTC.

The chain carries TRBV2 and TRBJ1-1; D perhaps matches TRBD1 (6 bases). Germline assignment: CDR1 SNHLY and CDR2 FYNNEI. Between the trimmed V and J ends, which lost 4 bases and 4 bases, there was a span of 13 bases. The CDR3 has 14 residues. The CDR3 here is CASSAGGSGTEAFF. As DNA, the CDR3 is TGTGCCAGCAGTGCGGGGGGCTCGGGCACTGAAGCTTTCTTT.

There are a few counts of this clone. This chain connects TRBV7-9 to TRBJ2-7, with 9 bases identical to TRBD2. The CDR3 contains 14 residues. Germline trimming cut 7 bases from V and 6 bases from J; bases unmatched to any gene: 10. Germline-derived CDR1 and CDR2 are SEHNR and FQNEAQ (reference sequence). This CDR3 reads CASTPAGGNLEQYF. The CDR3 DNA reads TGTGCCAGCACCCCAGCGGGAGGAAACCTCGAGCAGTACTTC.